A selection of T cell receptor beta chains follows, all from one sample in a study of blood T cell repertoires in COVID-19. TCRdb's copy holds only in-frame clones and misses some; the assay was immunoSEQ multiplex PCR. The data show more than 350,000 clones, around nine tenths seen once. What was sequenced was PBMCs or T cells enriched from blood (not recorded which). The receptors come from a woman under 30 who had been exposed to COVID-19. CDR3s leave out the opening cysteine and the closing phenylalanine or tryptophan. Where a row states a size, it is once, few, many or the class of an expanded clone; other rows omit it.

size: -
J: TRBJ2-7
V: TRBV6-4
CDR3: ASSPASGGSKY

size: -
J: TRBJ1-3
V: TRBV4-3
CDR3: ASSLETDYSGNTIY

size: many
J: TRBJ2-1
V: TRBV24-1
CDR3: ATSDLLATSGSWEQF

size: once
J: TRBJ1-1
V: TRBV10-1
CDR3: ASSDSRVGNTEAF

size: -
J: TRBJ1-4
V: TRBV5-8
CDR3: ASSFSWGGGWSNEKLF

size: -
J: TRBJ2-1
V: TRBV27
CDR3: ASSSLSNEQF

size: once
J: TRBJ1-3
V: TRBV5-4
CDR3: ASSLGQGKFGNTIY

size: few
J: TRBJ1-2
V: TRBV3-1/TRBV3-2
CDR3: ASSPVRQANYGYT

size: -
J: TRBJ1-2
V: TRBV5-4
CDR3: ASAKTGGAEGGYT

size: -
J: TRBJ2-7
V: TRBV29-1
CDR3: SVFKQGDDEQY

size: once
J: TRBJ1-2
V: TRBV18
CDR3: ASSPSAGGGSEDGYT

size: -
J: TRBJ1-1
V: TRBV14
CDR3: ASSVWDSRGGEAF

size: -
J: TRBJ2-2
V: TRBV18
CDR3: ASSPRQGSNTGELF

size: -
J: TRBJ1-1
V: TRBV10-3
CDR3: AISEGDRGVTEAF

size: -
J: TRBJ2-1
V: TRBV14
CDR3: ASSQASGPPRDEQF

size: -
J: TRBJ1-4
V: TRBV25-1
CDR3: ASSEYRTATEKLF

size: -
J: TRBJ1-5
V: TRBV6-5
CDR3: ASSSLNQPQH

size: -
J: TRBJ1-5
V: TRBV18
CDR3: ASSLGLSNQPQH

size: -
J: TRBJ2-7
V: TRBV6-2/TRBV6-3
CDR3: ASSSPGQGVDEQY

size: -
J: TRBJ1-5
V: TRBV2
CDR3: ASSKRDQPQH

size: -
J: TRBJ1-2
V: TRBV21-1
CDR3: ASKGAGGFGYT

size: -
J: TRBJ2-2
V: TRBV15
CDR3: ATSRGLAGNTGELF

size: -
J: TRBJ2-1
V: TRBV28
CDR3: ASSFRQGATVEQF

size: -
J: TRBJ1-1
V: TRBV6-4
CDR3: ATPPGPVNTEAF

size: few
J: TRBJ2-2
V: TRBV3-1/TRBV3-2
CDR3: ASSQVLGGFTGELF

size: -
J: TRBJ1-5
V: TRBV19
CDR3: ASHRGNNNQPQH

size: -
J: TRBJ1-1
V: TRBV3-1/TRBV3-2
CDR3: ASSQGQAAGRAF

size: -
J: TRBJ2-1
V: TRBV27
CDR3: ASSLGLPNEQF

size: -
J: TRBJ1-4
V: TRBV9
CDR3: ASSPGATNEKLF

size: -
J: TRBJ1-2
V: TRBV16
CDR3: ASSQYRNYGYT

size: -
J: TRBJ2-7
V: TRBV9
CDR3: ASSAWGTGGYEQY

size: -
J: TRBJ2-5
V: TRBV28
CDR3: ASSPSPGIVRERETQY

size: -
J: TRBJ1-3
V: TRBV18
CDR3: ASSPPGQGARGNTIY

size: -
J: TRBJ1-5
V: TRBV7-9
CDR3: ASSWGTGSNQPQH

size: few
J: TRBJ1-3
V: TRBV5-5
CDR3: ASTLADGNTIY